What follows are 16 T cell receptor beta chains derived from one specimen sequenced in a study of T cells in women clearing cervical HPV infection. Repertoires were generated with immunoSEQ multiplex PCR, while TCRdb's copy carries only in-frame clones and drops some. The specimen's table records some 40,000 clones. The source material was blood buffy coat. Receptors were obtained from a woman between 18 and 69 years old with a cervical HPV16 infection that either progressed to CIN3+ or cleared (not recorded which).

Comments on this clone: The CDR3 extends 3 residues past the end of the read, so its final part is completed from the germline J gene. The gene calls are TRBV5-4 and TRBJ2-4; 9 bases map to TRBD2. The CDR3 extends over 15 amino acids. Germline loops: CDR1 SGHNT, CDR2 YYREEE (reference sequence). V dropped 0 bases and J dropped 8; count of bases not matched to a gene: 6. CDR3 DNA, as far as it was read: TGTGCCAGCAGCTTGGAGGCTAGCGGGATTGACATT. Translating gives CASSLEASGIDI. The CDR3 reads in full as CASSLEASGIDIQYF.

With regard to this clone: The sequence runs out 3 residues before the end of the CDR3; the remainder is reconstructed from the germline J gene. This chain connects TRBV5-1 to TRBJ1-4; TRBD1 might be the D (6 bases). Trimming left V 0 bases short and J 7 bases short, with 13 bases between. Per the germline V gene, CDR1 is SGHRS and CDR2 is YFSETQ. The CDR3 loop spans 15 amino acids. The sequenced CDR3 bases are TGCGCCAGCAGCTTGGCCCAGGGGTTTAGTGAAAAA. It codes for CASSLAQGFSEK. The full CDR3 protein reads CASSLAQGFSEKLFF.

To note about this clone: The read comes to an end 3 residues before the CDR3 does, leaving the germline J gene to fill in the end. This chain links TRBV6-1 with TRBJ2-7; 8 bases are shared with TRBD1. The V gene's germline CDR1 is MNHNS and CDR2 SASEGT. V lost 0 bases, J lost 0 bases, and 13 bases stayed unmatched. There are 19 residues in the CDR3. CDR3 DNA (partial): TGTGCCAGCAGTGAAGCGGTCTCACTTATGACAGGGGCCTCCTACGAG. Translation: CASSEAVSLMTGASYE. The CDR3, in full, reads CASSEAVSLMTGASYEQYF.

This CDR3 is CASRGTGRNEQYF. The covered CDR3 bases are TGTGCCAGTAGGGGGACAGGGAGGAACGAG. The chain has TRBV19 and TRBJ2-7, with 9 nucleotides matching TRBD1. Coverage ceases 3 residues before the CDR3 finishes, and the germline J gene fills in the end. V shed 6 bases and J 5 bases; nucleotides not matched to a gene: 5. CDR1 and CDR2 (germline): LNHDA, SQIVND (reference sequence). The length of the CDR3 is 13 residues.

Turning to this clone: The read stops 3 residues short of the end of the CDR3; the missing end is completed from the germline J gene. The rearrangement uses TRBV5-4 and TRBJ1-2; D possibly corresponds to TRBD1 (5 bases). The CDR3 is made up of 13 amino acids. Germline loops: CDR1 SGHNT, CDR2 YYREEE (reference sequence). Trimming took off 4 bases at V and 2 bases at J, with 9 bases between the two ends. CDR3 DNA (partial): TGTGCCAGCAGCCCGACAGCAAACTATGGC. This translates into CASSPTANYG. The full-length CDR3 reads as CASSPTANYGYTF.

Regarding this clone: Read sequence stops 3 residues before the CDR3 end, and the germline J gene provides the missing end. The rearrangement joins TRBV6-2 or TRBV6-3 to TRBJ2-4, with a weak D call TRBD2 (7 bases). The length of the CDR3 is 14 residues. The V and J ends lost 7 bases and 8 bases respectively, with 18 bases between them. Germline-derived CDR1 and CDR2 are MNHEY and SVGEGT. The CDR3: CASIGGARTDIQYF. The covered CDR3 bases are TGTGCCAGCATAGGGGGGGCGCGGACGGACATT.

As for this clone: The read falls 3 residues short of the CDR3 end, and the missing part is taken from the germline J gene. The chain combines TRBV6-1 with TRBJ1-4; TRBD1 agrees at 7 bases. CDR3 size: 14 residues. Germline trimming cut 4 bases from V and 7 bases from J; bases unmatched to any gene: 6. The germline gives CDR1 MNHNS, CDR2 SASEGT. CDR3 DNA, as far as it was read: TGTGCCAGCAGTGCCCGGGACAGCCTTGAAAAA. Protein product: CASSARDSLEK. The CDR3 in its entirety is CASSARDSLEKLFF.

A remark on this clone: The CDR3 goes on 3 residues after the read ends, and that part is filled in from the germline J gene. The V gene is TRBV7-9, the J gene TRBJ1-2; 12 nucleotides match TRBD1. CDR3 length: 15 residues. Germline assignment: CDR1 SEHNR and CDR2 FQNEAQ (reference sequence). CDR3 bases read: TGTGCCAGCAGCTCGGGACAGGGGGCGGGCAATGAC. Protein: CASSSGQGAGND. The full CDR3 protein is CASSSGQGAGNDYTF.

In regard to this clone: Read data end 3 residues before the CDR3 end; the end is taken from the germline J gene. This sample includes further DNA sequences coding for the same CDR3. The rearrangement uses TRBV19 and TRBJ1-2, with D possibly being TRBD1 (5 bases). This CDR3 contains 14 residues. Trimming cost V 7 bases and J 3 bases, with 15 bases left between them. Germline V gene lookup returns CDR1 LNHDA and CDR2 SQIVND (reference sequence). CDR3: CASKSQPGDYGYTF. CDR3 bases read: TGTGCCAGTAAGTCCCAACCGGGGGACTATGGC.

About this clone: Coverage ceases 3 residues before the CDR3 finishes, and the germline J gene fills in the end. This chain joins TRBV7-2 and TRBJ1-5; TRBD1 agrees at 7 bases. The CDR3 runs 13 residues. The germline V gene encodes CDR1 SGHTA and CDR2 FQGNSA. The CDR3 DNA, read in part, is TGTGCCAGCAGCTTATGGACAGGAGAACCC. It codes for CASSLWTGEP. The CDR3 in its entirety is CASSLWTGEPQHF.

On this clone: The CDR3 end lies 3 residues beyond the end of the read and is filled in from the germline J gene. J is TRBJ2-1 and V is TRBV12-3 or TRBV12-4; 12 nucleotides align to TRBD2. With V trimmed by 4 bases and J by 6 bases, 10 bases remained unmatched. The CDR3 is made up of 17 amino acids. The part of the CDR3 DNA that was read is TGTGCCAGCAGTTATTCTTCAGGACTAGCGGGGTTCAATGAG. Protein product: CASSYSSGLAGFNE. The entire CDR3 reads CASSYSSGLAGFNEQFF.

CDR3 bases read: TGTGCCAGTAGTATCACAGGGGCCACTGAA. This codes for CASSITGATE. The whole CDR3 sequence is CASSITGATEAFF. The gene calls are TRBV19 and TRBJ1-1; TRBD1 agrees at 7 bases. The CDR3 end falls 3 residues outside the read, so it is completed with the germline J gene. Per germline, CDR1 LNHDA and CDR2 SQIVND (reference sequence). Trimming at V came to 3 bases and at J to 4 bases, leaving 2 bases not matched to a gene. This CDR3 contains 13 residues.

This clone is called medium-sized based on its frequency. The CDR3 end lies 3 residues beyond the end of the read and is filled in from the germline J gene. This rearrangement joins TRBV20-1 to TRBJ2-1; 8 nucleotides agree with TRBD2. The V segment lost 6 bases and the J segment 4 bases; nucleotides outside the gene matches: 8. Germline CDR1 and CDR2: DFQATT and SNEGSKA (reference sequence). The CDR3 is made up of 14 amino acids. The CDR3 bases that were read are TGCAGTGCAATACCGGGACTAGGTTACAATGAG. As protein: CSAIPGLGYNE. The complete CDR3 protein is CSAIPGLGYNEQFF.

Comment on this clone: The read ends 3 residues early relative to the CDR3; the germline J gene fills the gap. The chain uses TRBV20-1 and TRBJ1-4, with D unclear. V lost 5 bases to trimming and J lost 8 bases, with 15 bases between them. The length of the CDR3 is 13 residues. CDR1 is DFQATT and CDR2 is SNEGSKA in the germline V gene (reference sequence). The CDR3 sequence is CSAYDPSGEKLFF. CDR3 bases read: TGCAGTGCTTACGACCCATCCGGGGAAAAA.

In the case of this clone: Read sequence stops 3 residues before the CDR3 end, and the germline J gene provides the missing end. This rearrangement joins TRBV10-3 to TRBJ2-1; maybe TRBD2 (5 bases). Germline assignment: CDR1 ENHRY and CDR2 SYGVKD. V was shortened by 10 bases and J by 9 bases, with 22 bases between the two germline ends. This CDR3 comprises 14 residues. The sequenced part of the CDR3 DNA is TGTGCCACACGGTCCGCGGGCGTAAAGGTTGAG. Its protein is CATRSAGVKVE. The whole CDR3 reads CATRSAGVKVEQFF.

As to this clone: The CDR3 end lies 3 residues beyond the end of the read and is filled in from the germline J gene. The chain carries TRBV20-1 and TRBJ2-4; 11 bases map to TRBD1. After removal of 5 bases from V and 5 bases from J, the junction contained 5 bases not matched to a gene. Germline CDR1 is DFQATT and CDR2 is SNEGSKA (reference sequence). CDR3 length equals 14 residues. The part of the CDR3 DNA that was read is TGCAGTGCTGGACAGGGGGCCGCCCAAAACATT. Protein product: CSAGQGAAQNI. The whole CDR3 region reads CSAGQGAAQNIQYF.